This T cell receptor beta chain emerged from a study of cytomegalovirus exposure and HLA in healthy donors. Study summary: Counted in an early data release were approximately 85 million unique TCRs from HLA-typed donors. Study results and caveats: A link between a missense DCLRE1C variant and TCR beta V- and J-gene trimming emerged from a later analysis. Apart from CMV serostatus, no immune exposure information was available.

PCR amplification relied on 60 Vbeta primers (plus 13 Jbeta primers). The method was immunoSEQ multiplex PCR; TCRdb's version includes in-frame clones alone and lacks a portion of them. Seen here are 200,000 or so clones, 81% observed once, and the top ten hold 2.1%. Concerning this clone itself: Its specificity is unknown.

The CDR3 contains 15 residues. The V gene end was trimmed by 2 bases and the J gene end by 8 bases; junction bases not matched to a gene: 6. The germline V gene has CDR1 LNHNV and CDR2 YYDKDF (reference sequence). This TCR was sampled from a woman aged 18-29 years in good health and CMV-seropositive. This chain connects TRBV15 to TRBJ1-1; 12 bases match TRBD1. Material: PBMCs. The CDR3 nucleotides are TGTGCCACCAGCAGAAGCGGGACAGGGGGCTTAGAAGCTTTCTTT. Translation gives CATSRSGTGGLEAFF.